Shown below are 30 T cell receptor beta chains from a single sample sequenced in a study of breast tumors, draining lymph nodes, adjacent tissues. TCRdb redid the calling of the multiplex PCR reads with MiXCR, one entry per CDR3 protein. The top ten hold around 1% of the sample, which has around 300,000 distinct CDR3 sequences, about 33% seen once. The lymph nodes were axillary draining lymph nodes from breast cancer patients. The material sequenced was axillary lymph node tissue. These receptors were obtained from a female donor with breast cancer. Some clones in this sample may be carry-over from other donors' samples.

There are many counts of this clonotype. The chain joins TRBV5-8 to TRBJ1-5; 10 bases map to TRBD1. The V gene end was trimmed by 2 bases and the J gene end by 7 bases; junction bases not matched to a gene: 6. Germline V gives CDR1 SGHTS, CDR2 YDEGEE. The CDR3 is 15 residues long. The CDR3 nucleotides read TGTGCCAGCAGCTTCTGGGACAGGGGTTTACAGCCCCAGCATTTT. This sequence encodes CASSFWDRGLQPQHF.

This clonotype was seen only a few times. Given a much more abundant clone one base away, this may be a read error. The rearrangement joins TRBV20-1 to TRBJ2-7, with a weak D call TRBD2 (5 bases). Germline CDR1 and CDR2: DFQATT and SNEGSKA (reference sequence). The CDR3 loop spans 11 amino acids. The CDR3 loop reads CSARTGIEQSF. The CDR3 bases are TGCAGTGCTAGAACGGGGATCGAGCAGTCCTTC.

This clonotype turned up a few times. One end of the junction does not line up with germline, which may come from a read error. The chain has TRBV20-1 and TRBJ1-2; D is unclear. This CDR3 is 12 amino acids long. Germline values: CDR1 DFQATT, CDR2 SNEGSKA (reference sequence). The CDR3 DNA is TGCAGTGCTAGGAGGACTGCTTATGGCTCCACCTTC. The encoded protein is CSARRTAYGSTF.

The gene calls are TRBV7-2 and TRBJ2-4; 13 positions agree with TRBD2. Unmatched junction bases numbered 8, after V lost 5 bases and J lost 7 bases. This CDR3 has 16 residues. The germline CDR1 and CDR2 sequences are SGHTA and FQGNSA. CDR3 protein: CASSQLAGGQGNIQYF. The CDR3 nucleotides read TGTGCCAGCAGCCAACTAGCGGGAGGGCAAGGGAACATTCAGTACTTC.

This clonotype was picked up many times. The V gene is TRBV24-1, the J gene TRBJ2-5; the D is unclear. Germline lookup yields CDR1 KGHDR and CDR2 SFDVKD. This CDR3 contains 13 residues. Trimming stripped 6 bases from V and 1 base from J, with 8 bases between. CDR3 DNA sequence: TGTGCCACCAGTACTACCCCCCAAGAGACCCAGTACTTC. Its translation is CATSTTPQETQYF.

This clonotype was found a few times. CDR3 DNA: TGTGCCAGCAGTTACTCTTTAGCCCGGGGGCGGACGCAGTATTTT. Residues: CASSYSLARGRTQYF. The chain recombines TRBV6-6 with TRBJ2-3; D is possibly TRBD1 or TRBD2 (6 bases each). This CDR3 is 15 amino acids long. Germline assignment: CDR1 MNHNY and CDR2 SVGAGI (reference sequence). V lost 0 bases and J 9 bases, leaving 16 bases between the germline ends.

This clonotype was seen ten or more times. The chain uses TRBV7-9 and TRBJ2-7; no firm D call. This CDR3 spans 13 amino acids. Trimming removed 7 bases from V and 6 bases from J, with 16 bases in between. Germline V gene sequence: CDR1 SEHNR, CDR2 FQNEAQ (reference sequence). The CDR3 bases are TGTGCCAGCACCCCTAATCCGACGGGCGAGCAGTACTTC. Amino acid sequence: CASTPNPTGEQYF.

This chain uses TRBV7-2 with TRBJ1-1; possibly TRBD1 for D (5 bases). The V end was cut by 2 bases, the J end by 0 bases, with 7 bases between. CDR3 size: 14 residues. CDR1 is SGHTA, CDR2 FQGNSA, per germline. CDR3 sequence reads: CASSLSGMNTEAFF. The CDR3 DNA follows: TGTGCCAGCAGCTTATCAGGGATGAACACTGAAGCTTTCTTT.

This clonotype came up many times. The chain joins TRBV30 to TRBJ2-5; D is uncertain. CDR1 and CDR2 (germline): GTSNPN, SVGIG (reference sequence). Trimming took off 3 bases at V and 4 bases at J, with 9 bases between the two ends. The CDR3 has 12 amino acids. The CDR3 reads CAWRSNLETQYF. The CDR3 DNA sequence: TGTGCCTGGAGAAGTAACCTAGAGACCCAGTACTTC.

In this sample, this clonotype turned up once. The chain has TRBV10-3 and TRBJ2-3, with a tentative D call TRBD1 (6 bases). Germline-derived CDR1 and CDR2 are ENHRY and SYGVKD. Trimming took off 4 bases at V and 7 bases at J, with 12 bases between the two ends. The CDR3 has 13 residues. The DNA of the CDR3 is TGTGCCATCAGTGGACAGGCTGCGAATACGCAGTATTTT. Translation: CAISGQAANTQYF.

Remarks on this clonotype: A much larger clone sits a single nucleotide away, making a read error possible. This chain joins TRBV3-1 and TRBJ2-5; 7 bases line up with TRBD2. Germline CDR1 and CDR2: LGHDT and YNNKEL (reference sequence). The CDR3 length is 16 residues. J was trimmed by 7 bases and V by 2 bases; bases with no gene match: 13. CDR3 sequence (DNA): TGTGCCAGCAGCCAACCCTTCGCGGGAGAAGGAGGGACCCAGTACTTC. Encoded protein: CASSQPFAGEGGTQYF.

This clonotype came up many times. CDR3 sequence (DNA): TGCAGCGTAGGGACAGACAATCAGCCCCAGCATTTT. Translating gives CSVGTDNQPQHF. V gene TRBV29-1 combines with J gene TRBJ1-5, with 7 positions matching TRBD1. Trimming at V came to 6 bases and at J to 3 bases, leaving 2 bases not matched to a gene. Germline CDR1 reads SQVTM; CDR2 reads ANQGSEA. This CDR3 is 12 amino acids long.

Comment on this clonotype: The germline gene is not matched at one end of the junction; a read error may be the cause. V and J are TRBV19 and TRBJ2-1, with 8 bases lining up with TRBD1. The CDR3 runs 15 residues. Germline CDR1 reads LNHDA; CDR2 reads SQIVND (reference sequence). In nucleotides, the CDR3 is TGTGCCAGCTCTACTACGGCAGGGGGCTTCGATGAGCGGTTCTTC. Translation gives CASSTTAGGFDERFF.

This clonotype was seen repeatedly, ten times or more. The chain couples TRBV20-1 to TRBJ2-7, with 10 bases lining up with TRBD2. Germline CDR1 is DFQATT and CDR2 is SNEGSKA (reference sequence). The J segment lost 2 bases and the V segment lost 6 bases, leaving 4 bases of the junction unmatched. This CDR3 comprises 13 residues. CDR3 residues: CSALAGVTYEQYF. CDR3 sequence (DNA): TGCAGTGCCCTAGCGGGAGTCACCTACGAGCAGTACTTC.

Only one count was recorded for this clonotype. One base away lies a much larger clone, so this may be a sequencing read error. The chain employs TRBV14 and TRBJ2-1, with 13 positions matching TRBD2. The CDR3 extends over 17 amino acids. Trimming at V came to 3 bases and at J to 5 bases, leaving 7 bases not matched to a gene. CDR1 is SGHDN, CDR2 FVKESK, per germline. CDR3 region: CASSHRLAGGPHNEQFF. The CDR3 DNA is TGTGCCAGCAGCCACCGACTAGCGGGAGGCCCTCACAATGAGCAGTTCTTC.

This clonotype was counted many times. The chain carries TRBV11-3 and TRBJ2-5; 12 bases fit TRBD2. Trimming cost V 5 bases and J 4 bases; bases outside gene matches: 5. Looked up from germline, CDR1 is SGHNT and CDR2 is YENEEA. The CDR3 sequence is 15 residues long. The CDR3 reads CASSQTLAGGETQYF. In nucleotides, the CDR3 is TGTGCCAGCAGCCAAACACTAGCGGGGGGAGAGACCCAGTACTTC.

The rearrangement uses TRBV20-1 and TRBJ1-1; a weak D match, TRBD1 (6 bases). Germline assignment: CDR1 DFQATT and CDR2 SNEGSKA (reference sequence). Trimming cost V 3 bases and J 1 base, with 18 bases left between them. The CDR3 is 16 residues long. CDR3 in DNA: TGCAGTGCTAGGACCGAGGGGGGCGGATGGAACACTGAAGCTTTCTTT. It yields the protein CSARTEGGGWNTEAFF.

This clonotype was found many times. The J gene is TRBJ1-4, the V gene TRBV5-1; 7 bases fit TRBD1. The germline V gene encodes CDR1 SGHRS and CDR2 YFSETQ. This CDR3 comprises 16 residues. Germline trimming cut 2 bases from V and 5 bases from J; bases unmatched to any gene: 9. This chain's CDR3 is CASSLSFTGANEKLFF. The CDR3 bases are TGCGCCAGCAGCTTAAGCTTTACAGGGGCGAATGAAAAACTGTTTTTT.

This clonotype was recorded a few times. This may stem from a read error, because a much larger clone lies one nucleotide away. The CDR3 coding sequence is TGTGCCAGCAGCCAGGACAGGGGCGGCTTATACAGTGAGCAGTTCTTC. It encodes CASSQDRGGLYSEQFF. J is TRBJ2-1 and V is TRBV7-2; TRBD1 agrees at 9 bases. The CDR3 is 16 residues long. CDR1 and CDR2 from the germline V gene are SGHTA and FQGNSA.

The sample holds a few counts of this clonotype. The rearrangement joins TRBV20-1 to TRBJ2-2; D possibly corresponds to TRBD2 (6 bases). Germline V gives CDR1 DFQATT, CDR2 SNEGSKA (reference sequence). The V end lost 3 bases, the J end lost 0 bases, and 14 bases lay between the germline ends. The CDR3 has 16 amino acids. The CDR3 DNA reads TGCAGTGCTAGGTTTGCGGAGGGCGCGAACACCGGGGAGCTGTTTTTT. It codes for CSARFAEGANTGELFF.

Many counts were recorded for this clonotype. The junction departs from the called germline gene at one end, perhaps through a read error. The genes are TRBV7-7 and TRBJ2-5; D is perhaps TRBD1 (6 bases). From germline, CDR1 is SSHAT and CDR2 FNYEAQ (reference sequence). The CDR3 spans 15 residues. The CDR3 DNA follows: TGTGCTAGCAGCTTAAACACAGGGTTGGGAGAGACCCAGTACTTC. Translating gives CASSLNTGLGETQYF.

The chain recombines TRBV20-1 with TRBJ1-5; 9 nucleotides line up with TRBD1. The CDR3 runs 14 residues. Trimming took 1 base from V and 4 from J; bases not matched to a gene: 2. CDR1 DFQATT and CDR2 SNEGSKA come from the germline V gene (reference sequence). CDR3 bases: TGCAGTGCTAGAGTAGGGACAGGGAATCAGCCCCAGCATTTT. Its translation is CSARVGTGNQPQHF.

This clonotype was observed at least ten times. The V and J genes are TRBV7-6 and TRBJ2-3; TRBD2 agrees at 9 bases. The V and J ends lost 5 bases and 4 bases, in that order; junction bases with no gene match: 10. Germline assignment: CDR1 SGHVS and CDR2 FNYEAQ. The CDR3 has 16 amino acids. Here the CDR3 reads CASSKKAGGGPDTQYF. CDR3 coding DNA: TGTGCCAGCAGCAAAAAAGCGGGAGGTGGCCCAGATACGCAGTATTTT.

This clonotype was recorded at least ten times. The chain combines TRBV5-4 with TRBJ2-3, with a possible D match to TRBD2 (6 bases). Trimming left V 4 bases short and J 6 bases short, with 15 bases between. Germline CDR1 and CDR2: SGHNT and YYREEE (reference sequence). This CDR3 has 14 amino acids. In DNA form, the CDR3 reads TGTGCCAGCAGCCGATCAGCGGGTTCCGATACGCAGTATTTT. It yields the protein CASSRSAGSDTQYF.

V is TRBV10-1 and J is TRBJ1-4, with 9 positions matching TRBD1. The CDR3 runs 17 residues. Germline trimming cut 0 bases from V and 5 bases from J; bases unmatched to any gene: 7. Germline V gives CDR1 WNHNN, CDR2 SYGVQD (reference sequence). The CDR3 sequence is CASSESKNRGQNEKLFF. CDR3 sequence (DNA): TGCGCCAGCAGTGAGTCAAAAAACAGGGGGCAGAATGAAAAACTGTTTTTT.

This clonotype has ten or more counts. This chain uses TRBV4-3 with TRBJ2-7, with D possibly being TRBD2 (6 bases). This CDR3 comprises 13 residues. In germline, CDR1 is LGHNA, CDR2 YSLEER. Trimming removed 0 bases from V and 6 bases from J, with 9 bases in between. The CDR3 is CASSQEEGREQYF. The CDR3 DNA follows: TGCGCCAGCAGCCAAGAGGAGGGCCGCGAGCAGTACTTC.

The sample holds many counts of this clonotype. The chain couples TRBV11-2 to TRBJ2-5, with TRBD1 matching over 7 bases. V lost 3 bases, J lost 1 base, and 8 bases stayed unmatched. Germline CDR1 reads SGHAT; CDR2 reads FQNNGV. This CDR3 has 16 residues. CDR3 bases: TGTGCCAGCAGCTTCCCCCAAGGGGGCCTCCAAGAGACCCAGTACTTC. Residues: CASSFPQGGLQETQYF.

The table lists this clonotype with many counts. This rearrangement joins TRBV20-1 to TRBJ2-7; D gene unclear. This CDR3 region has 13 residues. The germline CDR1 and CDR2 sequences are DFQATT and SNEGSKA (reference sequence). Between the trimmed V and J ends, which lost 6 bases and 5 bases, there was a span of 17 bases. The chain's CDR3 is CSANTVGFDEQYF. Here the CDR3 DNA reads TGCAGTGCAAATACGGTGGGGTTCGACGAGCAGTACTTC.

This clonotype has a count of ten or more. The rearrangement links TRBV2 to TRBJ2-3; D is undetermined. The CDR3 length is 11 residues. With 8 bases removed from V and 3 bases from J, the gap between germline ends came to 6 bases. CDR1 and CDR2 from the germline V gene are SNHLY and FYNNEI. This CDR3 reads CASCWTDTQYF. For the CDR3, the DNA is TGTGCCAGCTGCTGGACAGATACGCAGTATTTT.

The sample holds a few counts of this clonotype. This chain uses TRBV20-1 with TRBJ2-7; 7 bases agree with TRBD2. Germline V gene data show CDR1 as DFQATT and CDR2 as SNEGSKA (reference sequence). With 0 bases clipped from V and 3 bases from J, the junction kept 17 bases outside the gene matches. The length of the CDR3 is 18 residues. The CDR3 spells CSARDGNQTTRENYEQYF. In DNA form, the CDR3 reads TGCAGTGCTAGAGATGGAAACCAAACTACGCGGGAGAACTACGAGCAGTACTTC.